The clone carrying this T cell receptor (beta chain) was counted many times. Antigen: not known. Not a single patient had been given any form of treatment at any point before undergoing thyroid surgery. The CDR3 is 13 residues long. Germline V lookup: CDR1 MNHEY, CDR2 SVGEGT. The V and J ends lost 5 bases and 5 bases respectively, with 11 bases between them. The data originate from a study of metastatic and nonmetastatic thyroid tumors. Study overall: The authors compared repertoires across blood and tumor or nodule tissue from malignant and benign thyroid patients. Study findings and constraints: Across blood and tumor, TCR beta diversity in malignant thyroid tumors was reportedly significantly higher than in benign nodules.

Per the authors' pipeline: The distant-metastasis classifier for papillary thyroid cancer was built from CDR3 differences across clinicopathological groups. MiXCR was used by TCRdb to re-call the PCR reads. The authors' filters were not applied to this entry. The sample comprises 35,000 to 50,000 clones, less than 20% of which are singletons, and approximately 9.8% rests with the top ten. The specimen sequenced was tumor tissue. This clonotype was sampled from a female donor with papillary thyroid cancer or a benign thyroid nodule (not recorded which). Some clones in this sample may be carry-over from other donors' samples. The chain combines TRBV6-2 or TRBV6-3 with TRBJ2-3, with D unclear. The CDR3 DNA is TGTGCCAGCAGTAAGGAGCGCAGAGATACGCAGTATTTT. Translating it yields CASSKERRDTQYF.